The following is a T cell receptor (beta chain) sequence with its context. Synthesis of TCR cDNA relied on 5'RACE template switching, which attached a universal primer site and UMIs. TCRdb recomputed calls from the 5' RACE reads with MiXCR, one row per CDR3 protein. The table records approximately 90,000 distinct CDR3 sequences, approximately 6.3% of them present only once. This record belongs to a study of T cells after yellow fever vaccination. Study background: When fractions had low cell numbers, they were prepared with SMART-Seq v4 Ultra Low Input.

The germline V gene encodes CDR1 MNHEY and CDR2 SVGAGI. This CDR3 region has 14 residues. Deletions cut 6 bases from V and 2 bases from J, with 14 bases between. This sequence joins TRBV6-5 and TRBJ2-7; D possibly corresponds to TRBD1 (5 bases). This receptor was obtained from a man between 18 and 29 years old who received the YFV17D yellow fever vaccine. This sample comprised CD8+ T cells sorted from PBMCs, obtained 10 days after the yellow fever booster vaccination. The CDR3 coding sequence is TGTGCCAGCAGCTCCGACAGTACCCCCTACGAGCAGTACTTC. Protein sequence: CASSSDSTPYEQYF.